The TCR beta chain under discussion was sequenced for a study of T cell repertoires in cytomegalovirus infection. The wider study: Recently identified HLA-C-restricted and well-studied HLA-B-restricted CMV epitopes were used. Public TCR beta signatures marked donors with CMV infection and the matching HLA.

The CDR3 covers 14 residues. The germline V and J ends were trimmed by 5 bases and 3 bases, with 11 bases remaining between them. One entry per CDR3 protein, called by TCRdb with MiXCR from the reads. The sample has 20,000 to 30,000 distinct CDR3 sequences, roughly 20% seen once. As regards this clonotype: No antigen is known for it.

The study, taken as a whole, reports: Across the ex vivo response, the dominant clonotypes were HLA-C-restricted CMV-specific TCR beta clonotypes.

This sequence was found in a human donor in good health (CMV status not recorded). Some clones in this sample may be carry-over from other donors' samples. Sequencing was performed on CD8+ T cells from cultured PBMCs, taken from culture after CMV antigen stimulation. This chain uses TRBV12-3 or TRBV12-4 with TRBJ1-5; D is undetermined. CDR3 loop: CASSRGLFNQPQHF. CDR3 coding DNA: TGTGCCAGCAGTCGAGGGCTTTTCAATCAGCCCCAGCATTTT.